Each of the 12 T cell receptor beta chains below was sequenced from the same sample in a study of blood T cells in healthy people across ages. Using a J-beta primer mix together with a sample-barcoded 5' primer, a second PCR was run for roughly 6 to 12 cycles. TCRdb re-analysed the 5' RACE reads in MiXCR, keeping a single row per CDR3 protein. The repertoire consists of approximately 700,000 distinct CDR3 sequences, with about 30% occurring once and the leading ten covering just over 15%. Sequenced material: blood. These receptors were collected from a woman of 80 years or more in good health.

The V call is TRBV6-5, the J call TRBJ1-4; TRBD1 might be the D (6 bases). The CDR3 spans 16 residues. Per the germline V gene, CDR1 is MNHEY and CDR2 is SVGAGI. V was pared by 2 bases and J by 6 bases, with 16 bases between. CDR3 loop: CASSYTYGGADEKLFF. The CDR3 region has the DNA TGTGCCAGCAGTTACACGTACGGGGGCGCTGATGAAAAACTGTTTTTT.

The J gene is TRBJ2-3, the V gene TRBV4-3, with 7 bases lining up with TRBD1. The length of the CDR3 is 13 residues. The germline CDR1 and CDR2 sequences are LGHNA and YSLEER. V shed 3 bases, J shed 8 bases, and the junction held 5 bases outside the gene matches. The CDR3 sequence: CASSHGTVGTQYF. Here the CDR3 DNA reads TGCGCCAGCAGCCACGGGACAGTGGGTACGCAGTATTTT.

The gene calls are TRBV30 and TRBJ1-2; D unclear. CDR1 is GTSNPN and CDR2 is SVGIG in the germline V gene (reference sequence). V was clipped by 0 bases and J by 5 bases, with 19 bases between them. The CDR3 loop spans 16 amino acids. CDR3 sequence (DNA): TGTGCCTGGAGTGTGAGCCACTCCCAAAGAGGTTATGGCTACACCTTC. This sequence encodes CAWSVSHSQRGYGYTF.

The J gene is TRBJ2-5, the V gene TRBV2; D perhaps matches TRBD1 (8 bases). The CDR3 totals 16 residues. Trimming stripped 1 base from V and 1 base from J, with 13 bases between. Germline V CDR1 and CDR2: SNHLY, FYNNEI. The chain's CDR3 is CASSEDRGGGQETQYF. CDR3 in DNA: TGTGCCAGCAGTGAAGACAGGGGGGGGGGCCAAGAGACCCAGTACTTC.

This clonotype was seen repeatedly, ten times or more. The rearrangement links TRBV24-1 to TRBJ2-3; 7 bases line up with TRBD1. The CDR3 is 16 amino acids. Losses at the gene ends were 3 bases for V and 3 bases for J; bases not matched to a gene: 8. CDR1 KGHDR and CDR2 SFDVKD come from the germline V gene. The CDR3 DNA reads as TGTGCCACCAGTGATCCTGAAGGGGGCGGGACAGATACGCAGTATTTT. Encoded protein: CATSDPEGGGTDTQYF.

CDR3 DNA sequence: TGTGCCAGCACCGACACGTTCGACAATTCACCCCTCCACTTT. This sequence encodes CASTDTFDNSPLHF. This chain uses TRBV6-6 with TRBJ1-6; D remains unclear. This CDR3 has 14 amino acids. Germline values: CDR1 MNHNY, CDR2 SVGAGI (reference sequence). Trimming stripped 7 bases from V and 7 bases from J, with 14 bases between.

This clonotype has more than one count but fewer than ten. The chain carries TRBV29-1 and TRBJ2-7, with D perhaps TRBD1 (5 bases). The CDR3 covers 14 residues. CDR1 is SQVTM, CDR2 ANQGSEA, per germline. V was clipped by 4 bases and J by 4 bases, with 17 bases between them. DNA of the CDR3: TGCAGCGTTGTGCGATCTGGGGCTGAGTACGAGCAGTACTTC. Encoded protein: CSVVRSGAEYEQYF.

The chain combines TRBV12-5 with TRBJ2-1, with D uncertain. This CDR3 comprises 13 residues. The germline V and J ends were trimmed by 7 bases and 4 bases, with 11 bases remaining between them. Germline V gene lookup returns CDR1 LGHNT and CDR2 FRNRAP. The CDR3 is CASEADSYNEQFF. In DNA, the CDR3 is TGTGCTAGTGAGGCGGATTCTTACAATGAGCAGTTCTTC.

The chain has TRBV3-1 and TRBJ2-5; 7 nucleotides line up with TRBD2. The end of the DNA is better explained by TRBJ2-7, so the J call may be wrong. Germline V gene lookup returns CDR1 LGHDT and CDR2 YNNKEL (reference sequence). This CDR3 spans 13 amino acids. CDR3 sequence reads: CASSPGRRYEQYF. The CDR3 nucleotides are TGTGCCAGCAGCCCCGGGAGGAGATACGAGCAGTACTTC.

This clonotype was picked up many times. The V call is TRBV20-1, the J call TRBJ1-4; D remains unclear. This CDR3 has 13 amino acids. Per the germline V gene, CDR1 is DFQATT and CDR2 is SNEGSKA (reference sequence). V gave up 6 bases and J gave up 5 bases, with 13 bases separating them. CDR3 in DNA: TGCAGTGCGTCTCAACGGGAGAATGAAAAACTGTTTTTT. Translation gives CSASQRENEKLFF.

This clonotype was seen repeatedly, ten times or more. The chain combines TRBV6-5 with TRBJ1-2; D call uncertain. The CDR3 loop spans 12 amino acids. CDR1 is MNHEY and CDR2 is SVGAGI in the germline V gene. V was shortened by 3 bases and J by 8 bases, with 10 bases between the two germline ends. CDR3 DNA: TGTGCCAGCAGTTATGGCAGGTCGGGCTACACCTTC. Protein sequence: CASSYGRSGYTF.

The chain uses TRBV5-1 and TRBJ2-7; no definite D call. The CDR3 covers 17 residues. CDR1 is SGHRS and CDR2 is YFSETQ in the germline V gene. V dropped 3 bases and J dropped 2 bases, with 21 bases sitting between them. The DNA of the CDR3 is TGCGCCAGCAGCTCATACACCGGCGGAGAGGCTCCCTACGAGCAGTACTTC. Amino acid sequence: CASSSYTGGEAPYEQYF.